A selection of T cell receptor beta chains follows, all from one sample in a study of control samples from healthy donors and cancer patients. TCRdb keeps only in-frame clones here, not all; method: immunoSEQ multiplex PCR. The profile shows about 120,000 clones, approximately 90% of them singletons. Sequencing was done on a sample of blood. These receptors originate from a man between 40 and 49 years old in good health. The CDR3 runs from the conserved cysteine through the conserved F or W. A D gene is named only where the DNA matches it firmly. For some rows the clone size is stated as once, few or many, or as a class when expanded; others skip it.

CDR3 protein: CASSLERVRRAFF
CDR3 DNA: TGTGCCAGCAGCTTGGAAAGGGTAAGGCGAGCTTTCTTT
V gene: TRBV5-8
clone size: NA
J gene: TRBJ1-1
D gene: NA

CDR3 protein: CASRGRGLGEKLFF
CDR3 DNA: TGTGCCAGCAGAGGAAGGGGGCTGGGTGAAAAACTGTTTTTT
V gene: TRBV2
clone size: NA
J gene: TRBJ1-4
D gene: TRBD1

CDR3 protein: CASSPTGTQGEQYF
CDR3 DNA: TGTGCCAGCTCACCAACCGGGACCCAGGGCGAGCAGTACTTC
V gene: TRBV18
clone size: NA
J gene: TRBJ2-7
D gene: NA

CDR3 protein: CASSYRARGPSYEQYF
CDR3 DNA: TGTGCCAGCAGTTACAGGGCTCGGGGCCCTTCCTACGAGCAGTACTTC
V gene: TRBV6-2/TRBV6-3
clone size: NA
J gene: TRBJ2-7
D gene: NA

CDR3 protein: CASSQDYQGIYGYTF
CDR3 DNA: TGCGCCAGCAGCCAAGACTACCAAGGAATCTATGGCTACACCTTC
V gene: TRBV4-1
clone size: NA
J gene: TRBJ1-2
D gene: NA

CDR3 protein: CASSFFHSYTDTQYF
CDR3 DNA: TGTGCCAGCAGCTTTTTTCACAGTTACACAGATACGCAGTATTTT
V gene: TRBV7-9
clone size: NA
J gene: TRBJ2-3
D gene: NA

CDR3 protein: CATSRDLVASGATDTQYF
CDR3 DNA: TGTGCCACCAGCAGAGATTTAGTAGCTAGCGGGGCCACAGATACGCAGTATTTT
V gene: TRBV15
clone size: NA
J gene: TRBJ2-3
D gene: TRBD2

CDR3 protein: CASRRNMGLTNNEQFF
CDR3 DNA: TGTGCCAGTCGACGAAACATGGGACTAACAAACAATGAGCAGTTCTTC
V gene: TRBV19
clone size: NA
J gene: TRBJ2-1
D gene: TRBD2

CDR3 protein: CASSPDIGRDNSPLHF
CDR3 DNA: TGTGCCAGCTCACCGGATATAGGTCGGGATAATTCACCCCTCCACTTT
V gene: TRBV18
clone size: few
J gene: TRBJ1-6
D gene: NA

CDR3 protein: CATQRGANEKLFF
CDR3 DNA: TGTGCCACCCAACGGGGGGCTAATGAAAAACTGTTTTTT
V gene: TRBV7-2
clone size: NA
J gene: TRBJ1-4
D gene: NA

CDR3 protein: CASSRKGGTGELFF
CDR3 DNA: TGTGCCAGCTCACGGAAGGGCGGCACCGGGGAGCTGTTTTTT
V gene: TRBV18
clone size: NA
J gene: TRBJ2-2
D gene: NA

CDR3 protein: CATSGTETTDTQYF
CDR3 DNA: TGTGCCACCAGTGGGACGGAAACCACAGATACGCAGTATTTT
V gene: TRBV24-1
clone size: once
J gene: TRBJ2-3
D gene: NA

CDR3 protein: CASSRLAGHTDTQYF
CDR3 DNA: TGTGCCAGCAGCAGACTAGCGGGGCACACAGATACGCAGTATTTT
V gene: TRBV6-2/TRBV6-3
clone size: NA
J gene: TRBJ2-3
D gene: TRBD2

CDR3 protein: CATSGGFDEQYF
CDR3 DNA: TGTGCCACCAGCGGGGGGTTCGACGAGCAGTACTTC
V gene: TRBV24-1
clone size: NA
J gene: TRBJ2-7
D gene: TRBD2

CDR3 protein: CASSRDRGNSYEQYF
CDR3 DNA: TGTGCCAGCAGCCGGGACAGGGGGAACTCCTACGAGCAGTACTTC
V gene: TRBV21-1
clone size: NA
J gene: TRBJ2-7
D gene: NA

CDR3 protein: CASSLNYGYTF
CDR3 DNA: TGTGCCAGCAGCCTAAACTATGGCTACACCTTC
V gene: TRBV25-1
clone size: NA
J gene: TRBJ1-2
D gene: NA

CDR3 protein: CASSLGGGHDQPQHF
CDR3 DNA: TGTGCCAGCAGCTTGGGGGGGGGTCATGATCAGCCCCAGCATTTT
V gene: TRBV5-4
clone size: NA
J gene: TRBJ1-5
D gene: NA

CDR3 protein: CASSLAGDLYEKLFF
CDR3 DNA: TGCGCCAGCAGCTTGGCAGGGGACTTGTATGAAAAACTGTTTTTT
V gene: TRBV5-1
clone size: NA
J gene: TRBJ1-4
D gene: NA

CDR3 protein: CARSLRVQGNSPLHF
CDR3 DNA: TGTGCCAGAAGCTTGCGCGTACAGGGGAATTCACCCCTCCACTTT
V gene: TRBV5-3
clone size: NA
J gene: TRBJ1-6
D gene: TRBD1

CDR3 protein: CASSKRGQWGGELFF
CDR3 DNA: TGTGCCAGCAGCAAACGGGGACAGTGGGGCGGGGAGCTGTTTTTT
V gene: TRBV7-6
clone size: NA
J gene: TRBJ2-2
D gene: TRBD1

CDR3 protein: CSASATGGRAGELFF
CDR3 DNA: TGCAGTGCTAGTGCGACAGGGGGAAGGGCCGGGGAGCTGTTTTTT
V gene: TRBV20-1
clone size: NA
J gene: TRBJ2-2
D gene: TRBD1

CDR3 protein: CASSRDRNQPQHF
CDR3 DNA: TGTGCCAGCAGCCGGGACAGAAATCAGCCCCAGCATTTT
V gene: TRBV12-3/TRBV12-4
clone size: NA
J gene: TRBJ1-5
D gene: TRBD1

CDR3 protein: CASSWGNTGELFF
CDR3 DNA: TGTGCCAGCAGCTGGGGGAACACCGGGGAGCTGTTTTTT
V gene: TRBV19
clone size: NA
J gene: TRBJ2-2
D gene: NA

CDR3 protein: CATSLRGTGNEKLFF
CDR3 DNA: TGTGCCACCAGCCTACGGGGGACAGGAAATGAAAAACTGTTTTTT
V gene: TRBV24-1
clone size: NA
J gene: TRBJ1-4
D gene: TRBD1

CDR3 protein: CASSLAVYTEAFF
CDR3 DNA: TGTGCCAGCAGTTTAGCGGTATACACTGAAGCTTTCTTT
V gene: TRBV12-3/TRBV12-4
clone size: NA
J gene: TRBJ1-1
D gene: NA

CDR3 protein: CSVRNDRGPSEQYF
CDR3 DNA: TGCAGCGTCAGAAATGACCGGGGGCCTAGTGAGCAGTACTTC
V gene: TRBV29-1
clone size: NA
J gene: TRBJ2-7
D gene: NA

CDR3 protein: CASSLVNRLYNEQFF
CDR3 DNA: TGTGCCAGCAGCTTAGTGAACCGCCTATACAATGAGCAGTTCTTC
V gene: TRBV7-9
clone size: NA
J gene: TRBJ2-1
D gene: NA

CDR3 protein: CASSLGYSANNEQFF
CDR3 DNA: TGTGCCAGCAGCTTAGGGTATAGCGCCAACAATGAGCAGTTCTTC
V gene: TRBV7-9
clone size: NA
J gene: TRBJ2-1
D gene: NA

CDR3 protein: CASSLARDYGYTF
CDR3 DNA: TGTGCCAGCAGTTTAGCGCGGGACTATGGCTACACCTTC
V gene: TRBV12-3/TRBV12-4
clone size: NA
J gene: TRBJ1-2
D gene: NA

CDR3 protein: CAWGSSYEQYF
CDR3 DNA: TGTGCCTGGGGGAGCTCCTACGAGCAGTACTTC
V gene: TRBV30
clone size: NA
J gene: TRBJ2-7
D gene: NA

CDR3 protein: CASSQGAAQYF
CDR3 DNA: TGTGCCAGCAGCCAAGGGGCAGCCCAGTACTTC
V gene: TRBV3-1/TRBV3-2
clone size: NA
J gene: TRBJ2-5
D gene: NA

CDR3 protein: CASSLGDKNTEAFF
CDR3 DNA: TGCGCCAGCAGCTTGGGGGATAAGAACACTGAAGCTTTCTTT
V gene: TRBV10-1
clone size: NA
J gene: TRBJ1-1
D gene: NA

CDR3 protein: CASSQGQGAKNIQYF
CDR3 DNA: TGCGCCAGCAGCCAAGGACAGGGGGCCAAAAACATTCAGTACTTC
V gene: TRBV4-1
clone size: NA
J gene: TRBJ2-4
D gene: TRBD1

CDR3 protein: CASSLGGADGYTF
CDR3 DNA: TGTGCCAGCAGCTTAGGGGGGGCGGATGGCTACACCTTC
V gene: TRBV7-9
clone size: NA
J gene: TRBJ1-2
D gene: NA

CDR3 protein: CASLPWGASYEQYF
CDR3 DNA: TGTGCCAGCCTACCGTGGGGGGCGTCATACGAGCAGTACTTC
V gene: TRBV6-5
clone size: NA
J gene: TRBJ2-7
D gene: NA

CDR3 protein: CSVPQRQESYNSPLHF
CDR3 DNA: TGCAGCGTACCGCAAAGACAGGAAAGCTATAATTCACCCCTCCACTTT
V gene: TRBV29-1
clone size: NA
J gene: TRBJ1-6
D gene: NA

CDR3 protein: CASSQDGFESRAEISNQPQHF
CDR3 DNA: TGTGCCAGCAGCCAAGATGGTTTTGAGTCTAGGGCAGAGATTAGCAATCAGCCCCAGCATTTT
V gene: TRBV3-1/TRBV3-2
clone size: NA
J gene: TRBJ1-5
D gene: NA

CDR3 protein: CASSLPGPGANVLTF
CDR3 DNA: TGTGCCAGCAGCCTACCGGGGCCTGGGGCCAACGTCCTGACTTTC
V gene: TRBV2
clone size: NA
J gene: TRBJ2-6
D gene: NA

CDR3 protein: CASSSTDRGGNQPQHF
CDR3 DNA: TGTGCCAGCAGCTCTACAGACAGGGGAGGAAATCAGCCCCAGCATTTT
V gene: TRBV6-6
clone size: NA
J gene: TRBJ1-5
D gene: TRBD1

CDR3 protein: CASRGQALGYEQYF
CDR3 DNA: TGTGCCAGCAGAGGACAGGCCCTAGGCTACGAGCAGTACTTC
V gene: TRBV11-2
clone size: NA
J gene: TRBJ2-7
D gene: TRBD1

CDR3 protein: CASSPTGTDYGYTF
CDR3 DNA: TGTGCCAGCTCCCCGACAGGGACAGACTATGGCTACACCTTC
V gene: TRBV18
clone size: NA
J gene: TRBJ1-2
D gene: TRBD1

CDR3 protein: CASSPPRTFNTEAFF
CDR3 DNA: TGTGCCAGCAGCCCTCCGCGGACCTTTAACACTGAAGCTTTCTTT
V gene: TRBV7-9
clone size: NA
J gene: TRBJ1-1
D gene: NA

CDR3 protein: CATSDRTEPQHF
CDR3 DNA: TGTGCCACCAGTGATAGAACCGAGCCCCAGCATTTT
V gene: TRBV24-1
clone size: NA
J gene: TRBJ1-5
D gene: NA

CDR3 protein: CASSTHCRGQLGSPLHF
CDR3 DNA: TGTGCCAGCAGCACCCACTGCAGGGGGCAGTTGGGCTCACCCCTCCACTTT
V gene: TRBV21-1
clone size: NA
J gene: TRBJ1-6
D gene: NA

CDR3 protein: CATSDSPGQGAGNTIYF
CDR3 DNA: TGTGCCACCAGTGATTCACCGGGACAGGGGGCTGGAAACACCATATATTTT
V gene: TRBV24-1
clone size: NA
J gene: TRBJ1-3
D gene: TRBD1

CDR3 protein: CASSQDMVGRGSYEQYF
CDR3 DNA: TGTGCCAGCAGCCAAGATATGGTGGGCAGGGGTAGCTACGAGCAGTACTTC
V gene: TRBV3-1/TRBV3-2
clone size: NA
J gene: TRBJ2-7
D gene: NA

CDR3 protein: CASSYGDEQFF
CDR3 DNA: TGTGCCAGCAGTTACGGGGATGAGCAGTTCTTC
V gene: TRBV6-5
clone size: once
J gene: TRBJ2-1
D gene: NA

CDR3 protein: CASSYTNRGAEQFF
CDR3 DNA: TGTGCCAGCAGTTACACAAACAGGGGAGCTGAGCAGTTCTTC
V gene: TRBV6-5
clone size: NA
J gene: TRBJ2-1
D gene: TRBD1

CDR3 protein: CASSLTGADTQYF
CDR3 DNA: TGTGCCAGCAGCCTTACAGGGGCAGATACGCAGTATTTT
V gene: TRBV7-9
clone size: NA
J gene: TRBJ2-3
D gene: TRBD1

CDR3 protein: CASSEQGTEAFF
CDR3 DNA: TGTGCCAGTAGTGAACAGGGTACTGAAGCTTTCTTT
V gene: TRBV19
clone size: NA
J gene: TRBJ1-1
D gene: NA

CDR3 protein: CATSDSGSYEKLFF
CDR3 DNA: TGTGCCACCAGTGATTCGGGTTCCTATGAAAAACTGTTTTTT
V gene: TRBV24-1
clone size: NA
J gene: TRBJ1-4
D gene: NA

CDR3 protein: CASSAAQQGGNQPQHF
CDR3 DNA: TGTGCCAGCTCAGCCGCCCAGCAGGGAGGCAATCAGCCCCAGCATTTT
V gene: TRBV18
clone size: NA
J gene: TRBJ1-5
D gene: NA

CDR3 protein: CASSLPGVPYEQYF
CDR3 DNA: TGTGCCAGCAGTTTACCTGGGGTCCCATACGAGCAGTACTTC
V gene: TRBV28
clone size: once
J gene: TRBJ2-7
D gene: NA

CDR3 protein: CASSSRDSRLEQFF
CDR3 DNA: TGTGCCAGCAGCTCCCGGGACTCCAGGCTGGAGCAGTTCTTC
V gene: TRBV11-3
clone size: once
J gene: TRBJ2-1
D gene: NA

CDR3 protein: CASSPPAYTEAFF
CDR3 DNA: TGTGCCAGCTCACCTCCAGCCTACACTGAAGCTTTCTTT
V gene: TRBV18
clone size: once
J gene: TRBJ1-1
D gene: NA